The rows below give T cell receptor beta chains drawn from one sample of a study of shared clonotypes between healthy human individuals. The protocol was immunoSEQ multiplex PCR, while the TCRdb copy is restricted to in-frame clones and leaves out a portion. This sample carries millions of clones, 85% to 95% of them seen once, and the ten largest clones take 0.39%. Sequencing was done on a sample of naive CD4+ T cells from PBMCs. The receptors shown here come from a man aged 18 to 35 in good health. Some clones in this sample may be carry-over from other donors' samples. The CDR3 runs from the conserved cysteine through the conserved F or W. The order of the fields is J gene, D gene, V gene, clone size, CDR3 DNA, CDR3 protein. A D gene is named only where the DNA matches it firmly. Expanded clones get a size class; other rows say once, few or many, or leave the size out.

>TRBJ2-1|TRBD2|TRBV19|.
TGTGCCAGTAGTATTAGGTACCCGAGCGGGAGGGCCCCCAATGAGCAGTTCTTC
CASSIRYPSGRAPNEQFF
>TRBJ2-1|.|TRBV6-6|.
TGTGCCAGCAGTTATCGGAACCCCAACGATGAGCAGTTCTTC
CASSYRNPNDEQFF
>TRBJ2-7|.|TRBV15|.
TGTGCCACCAGCAGAGATCTCGGGAGCGGGTCCTACGAGCAGTACTTC
CATSRDLGSGSYEQYF
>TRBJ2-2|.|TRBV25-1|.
TGTGCCAGCAGCCGTGGTCTCATAAGGGAGCTGTTTTTT
CASSRGLIRELFF
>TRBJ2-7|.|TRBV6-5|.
TGTGCCAGCAGTTACTCGGGGCTCTGGGCCGAGCAGTACTTC
CASSYSGLWAEQYF
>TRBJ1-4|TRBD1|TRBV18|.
TGTGCCAGCTCACCCGGGACAGGGGGATTCGGGGAAAAACTGTTTTTT
CASSPGTGGFGEKLFF
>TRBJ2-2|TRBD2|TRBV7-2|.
TGTGCCAGCAGCCCTTGGGCTAGCGGGAGTGCCGGGGAGCTGTTTTTT
CASSPWASGSAGELFF
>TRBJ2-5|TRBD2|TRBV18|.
TGTGCCAGCTCACCACCGGAGGGAGGGGAGACCCAGTACTTC
CASSPPEGGETQYF
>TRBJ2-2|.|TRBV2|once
TGTGCCAGCAGTGATATTGGGGTCTACACCGGGGAGCTGTTTTTT
CASSDIGVYTGELFF
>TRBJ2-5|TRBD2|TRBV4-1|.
TGCGCCAGCAGCCTACGAAGAGGGGGCCCTAGCGGGAGTCGAGAGACCCAGTACTTC
CASSLRRGGPSGSRETQYF
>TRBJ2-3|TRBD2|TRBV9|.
TGTGCCAGCAGCGTAGGTCCCCAGGGAGGGAAAGATACGCAGTATTTT
CASSVGPQGGKDTQYF
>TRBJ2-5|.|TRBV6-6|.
TGTGCCAGCAGTTACTCGCTGGAGACCCAGTACTTC
CASSYSLETQYF
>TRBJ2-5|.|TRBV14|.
TGTGCCAGCAGCCAAGATCTGGGAGGAATTCAAGAGACCCAGTACTTC
CASSQDLGGIQETQYF
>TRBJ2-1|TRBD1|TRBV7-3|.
TGTGCCAGCAGCTTAACGGGACAGGGGGCTCACAATGAGCAGTTCTTC
CASSLTGQGAHNEQFF
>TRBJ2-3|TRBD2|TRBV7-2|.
TGTGCCAGCAGCTTAGGGACTAGCGGGGTTACGCAGTATTTT
CASSLGTSGVTQYF
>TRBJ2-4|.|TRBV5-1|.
TGCGCCAGCAGGAAGGACCCGGGGGCCGTCCACCCACTAGCCAAAAACATTCAGTACTTC
CASRKDPGAVHPLAKNIQYF
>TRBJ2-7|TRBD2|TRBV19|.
TGTGCCAGTAGCCGACTAGCGGGGGCCTACGAGCAGTACTTC
CASSRLAGAYEQYF
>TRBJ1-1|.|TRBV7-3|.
TGTGCCAGCAGCTTAGCAGCGAACACTGAAGCTTTCTTT
CASSLAANTEAFF
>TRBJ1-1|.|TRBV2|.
TGTGCCAGCAGTGAAGCGCTTGAAAAGGTTGCGAACACTGAAGCTTTCTTT
CASSEALEKVANTEAFF
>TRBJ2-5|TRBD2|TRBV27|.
TGTGCCAGCAGTTCGACAATGGCGGGAGATAGGGAGACCCAGTACTTC
CASSSTMAGDRETQYF
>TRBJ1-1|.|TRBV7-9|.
TGTGCCAGCAGCTTAATTGCCACTGAAGCTTTCTTT
CASSLIATEAFF
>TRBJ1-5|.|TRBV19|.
TGTGCCAGTAGTATTATTGCGGGGAATCAGCCCCAGCATTTT
CASSIIAGNQPQHF
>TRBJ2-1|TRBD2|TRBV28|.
TGTGCCAGCACCTCGGATCCGGGGGGGCAGTTCTTC
CASTSDPGGQFF